This entry lists 30 T cell receptor beta chains sequenced from one sample in a study of CD8+CD57+ T cells in acquired aplastic anemia. Genomic DNA was employed as the template in profiling TCR beta VDJ and CDR3. TCRdb called the reads again in MiXCR, with one record for every CDR3 protein. The table shows 400,000 to 450,000 distinct CDR3 sequences, with about two thirds occurring only once. What was sequenced was sorted CD4+, CD8+, or CD8+CD57+ T cells (not recorded which) from PBMCs. These receptor sequences come from a human donor in good health, serving as a control.

For this clonotype: The junction differs from germline at one of its ends, possibly a read error. The rearrangement links TRBV7-2 to TRBJ2-5; D unresolved. The CDR3 spans 13 residues. Germline V gives CDR1 SGHTA, CDR2 FQGNSA. CDR3 bases: TGCGCCAGCAGCCAAGAATTCCGAGAGTCCCAGTACTTC. Translation gives CASSQEFRESQYF.

This clonotype was found many times. The chain has TRBV12-5 and TRBJ1-5; D gene unclear. This CDR3 spans 12 amino acids. V gave up 3 bases and J gave up 5 bases, with 5 bases separating them. Per germline, CDR1 LGHNT and CDR2 FRNRAP. The DNA for the CDR3 is TGTGCTAGTGGTTTATTGTATCAGCCCCAGCATTTT. Encoded protein: CASGLLYQPQHF. The full variable domain, completed using reference TRBV12-5 and TRBJ1-5, is DARVTQTPRHKVTEMGQEVTMRCQPILGHNTVFWYRQTMMQGLELLAYFRNRAPLDDSGMPKDRFSAEMPDATLATLKIQPSEPRDSAVYFCASGLLYQPQHFGDGTRLSIL.

A remark on this clonotype: The conserved final phenylalanine or tryptophan is absent from the CDR3, which likely points to a read error. The DNA is left out, because the CDR3 cannot be placed on it with certainty; the CDR3 is given as TCRdb lists it. The chain combines TRBV15 with TRBJ1-6; the DNA was not compared with TRBD1, the D call given in the table. CDR1 and CDR2 (germline): LNHNV, YYDKDF (reference sequence). The CDR3 length is 16 residues, termini included. CDR3 residues: CATSTDNRDNYPPLDL.

This clonotype was detected ten times or more. The chain uses TRBV7-2 and TRBJ2-5; TRBD2 is a possible D gene (5 bases). V shed 4 bases and J shed 3 bases, with 12 bases lying between them. The V gene's germline CDR1 is SGHTA and CDR2 FQGNSA. The CDR3 is made up of 14 amino acids. The CDR3 spells CASSSQRGEETQYF. The DNA for the CDR3 is TGTGCCAGCAGCTCCCAACGGGGTGAAGAGACCCAGTACTTC.

About this clonotype itself: This CDR3 is missing its conserved last phenylalanine or tryptophan, likely due to a read error. The chain joins TRBV7-8 to TRBJ1-1; no clear D gene. The V and J ends lost 6 bases and 3 bases respectively, with 11 bases between them. Germline V lookup: CDR1 SGHVS, CDR2 FQNEAQ. CDR3 length: 13 amino acids. The CDR3 coding sequence is TGTGCCAGCAGTCTAACACACTACACTGAAGCTTTCACT. Its translation is CASSLTHYTEAFT.

This CDR3 reads CASSGTGGVTEAFF. CDR3 coding DNA: TGTGCCAGTAGCGGGACAGGGGGAGTCACTGAAGCTTTCTTT. This sequence joins TRBV19 and TRBJ1-1; 11 nucleotides align to TRBD1. CDR1 and CDR2 from the germline V gene are LNHDA and SQIVND (reference sequence). The CDR3 is 14 residues long. V was clipped by 6 bases and J by 4 bases; unmatched bases: 4.

The chain recombines TRBV24-1 with TRBJ2-1, with 7 bases fitting TRBD1. CDR3 length: 16 amino acids. Germline CDR1 KGHDR, CDR2 SFDVKD. With V trimmed by 3 bases and J by 2 bases, 6 bases remained unmatched. CDR3 nucleotide sequence: TGTGCCACCAGTGATACTACAGGGGTTGCCTACAATGAGCAGTTCTTC. It codes for CATSDTTGVAYNEQFF.

The rearrangement joins TRBV10-3 to TRBJ1-2, with 7 positions matching TRBD1. Germline trimming cut 0 bases from V and 10 bases from J; bases unmatched to any gene: 5. In germline, CDR1 is ENHRY, CDR2 SYGVKD. CDR3 size: 13 residues. CDR3 sequence reads: CAISESLDRHYTF. Written as DNA, the CDR3 is TGTGCCATCAGTGAGTCATTGGACAGGCACTACACCTTC.

This clonotype was picked up one time. V usage is TRBV9 and J usage is TRBJ2-2; D gene ambiguous. The CDR3 has 14 amino acids. Trimming cost V 4 bases and J 12 bases, with 19 bases left between them. The germline gives CDR1 SGDLS, CDR2 YYNGEE. Here the CDR3 DNA reads TGTGCCAGCAGCCAACATTTAGGAGATACGCAGCTGTTTTTT. This sequence encodes CASSQHLGDTQLFF.

V and J are TRBV14 and TRBJ1-2, with D perhaps matching TRBD1 (6 bases). There are 13 residues in the CDR3. Trimming pared 4 bases from V and 6 bases from J, leaving 12 bases between. Germline lookup yields CDR1 SGHDN and CDR2 FVKESK. For the CDR3, the DNA is TGTGCCAGCAGCCGGTACAGGGTGGATGGCTACACCTTC. Translating it yields CASSRYRVDGYTF.

This clonotype has ten or more counts. The CDR3 loop is CASSARLALAGLVFF. DNA of the CDR3: TGTGCCAGCAGTGCCAGACTAGCCTTAGCTGGTCTCGTGTTCTTC. The chain has TRBV6-2 or TRBV6-3 and TRBJ2-1; the match to TRBD2 covers 7 bases. In germline, CDR1 is MNHEY, CDR2 SVGEGT. CDR3 size: 15 residues. Trimming cost V 5 bases and J 15 bases; bases outside gene matches: 19.

This chain connects TRBV2 to TRBJ1-6; D may be TRBD1 (6 bases). The CDR3 runs to 14 residues. V lost 4 bases and J lost 6, with 10 bases in between. From germline, CDR1 is SNHLY and CDR2 FYNNEI. The CDR3 bases are TGTGCCAGCAGTGTGGAACAGGGTAATTCACCCCTCCACTTT. Translated: CASSVEQGNSPLHF.

The rearrangement uses TRBV9 and TRBJ1-2; D might be TRBD1 (5 bases). This CDR3 contains 16 residues. CDR1 and CDR2 (germline): SGDLS, YYNGEE. The V end lost 4 bases, the J end lost 9 bases, and 25 bases lay between the germline ends. CDR3 sequence: CASSRGVGETKYCYTF. The CDR3 bases are TGTGCCAGCAGCCGAGGGGTCGGGGAGACGAAGTACTGCTACACCTTC.

Many counts were recorded for this clonotype. The chain couples TRBV30 to TRBJ2-3; no definite D call. Trimming removed 2 bases at V and 4 bases at J, with 10 bases between. The CDR3 runs 13 residues. CDR1 and CDR2 from the germline V gene are GTSNPN and SVGIG (reference sequence). CDR3 loop: CAWSPPGPDTQYF. Written as DNA, the CDR3 is TGTGCCTGGAGTCCGCCAGGCCCAGATACGCAGTATTTT. The whole variable domain, filled in from reference TRBV30 and TRBJ2-3, reads SQTIHQWPATLVQPVGSPLSLECTVEGTSNPNLYWYRQAAGRGLQLLFYSVGIGQISSEVPQNLSASRPQDRQFILSSKKLLLSDSGFYLCAWSPPGPDTQYFGPGTRLTVL.

The DNA for the CDR3 is TGTGCCAGCGGTGGAGGGGCTCCATCTGATGAAATGCTGTTTTTT. It encodes CASGGGAPSDEMLFF. The V and J genes are TRBV7-3 and TRBJ1-4; D is perhaps TRBD1 (5 bases). Germline-derived CDR1 and CDR2 are SGHTA and FQGTGA. V was cut by 8 bases and J by 14 bases, with 27 bases left in between. This CDR3 is built from 15 residues.

The chain joins TRBV7-6 to TRBJ2-7; D possibly corresponds to TRBD2 (5 bases). The V gene's germline CDR1 is SGHVS and CDR2 FNYEAQ. V lost 0 bases, J lost 13 bases, and 22 bases lay in between. The CDR3 has 15 residues. The CDR3 DNA reads TGTGCCAGCAGCTTAGCTGGGAGAGGATTCACCCCTCCATACTTC. It codes for CASSLAGRGFTPPYF.

V is TRBV6-2 or TRBV6-3 and J is TRBJ2-1; TRBD2 matches 13 bases. The CDR3 spans 15 residues. Germline V gives CDR1 MNHEY, CDR2 SVGEGT. Unmatched junction bases numbered 7, after V lost 5 bases and J lost 9 bases. CDR3 coding DNA: TGTGCCAGCAGTCTACTAGCGGGGGGGCTCAGTGAGCAGTTCTTC. Translating gives CASSLLAGGLSEQFF.

At least ten counts were recorded for this clonotype. V usage is TRBV7-2 and J usage is TRBJ1-5; D gene unclear. The germline gives CDR1 SGHTA, CDR2 FQGNSA. CDR3 length: 18 residues. Trimming stripped 5 bases from V and 0 bases from J, with 20 bases between. The CDR3 region is CASSPSIGSAYSNQPQHF. The CDR3, as DNA: TGTGCCAGCAGCCCTTCGATTGGTTCAGCATATAGCAATCAGCCCCAGCATTTT.

The chain couples TRBV7-2 to TRBJ2-5; D is perhaps TRBD2 (6 bases). Trimming cost V 1 base and J 11 bases, with 23 bases left between them. The CDR3 length is 16 residues. Per germline, CDR1 SGHTA and CDR2 FQGNSA. The CDR3 reads CASSLVAGGDDKQQYF. DNA of the CDR3: TGTGCCAGCAGCTTAGTGGCTGGAGGGGACGATAAGCAGCAGTACTTC.

This clonotype was counted many times. J is TRBJ1-1 and V is TRBV20-1, with 9 nucleotides matching TRBD1. CDR1 and CDR2 from the germline V gene are DFQATT and SNEGSKA (reference sequence). V trimming: 5 bases; J trimming: 6 bases; junction bases outside the gene matches: 16. The CDR3 spans 16 residues. The CDR3 region is CSAPPQSGTGLAEAFF. CDR3 coding DNA: TGCAGTGCTCCACCTCAGTCCGGGACAGGGTTAGCTGAAGCTTTCTTT.

The chain joins TRBV2 to TRBJ2-7, with TRBD2 matching 11 bases. The CDR3 loop spans 15 amino acids. Looked up from germline, CDR1 is SNHLY and CDR2 is FYNNEI. J lost 2 bases, V lost 5 bases, and 5 bases had no gene match. CDR3 region: CASSLNSGGAYEQYF. Here the CDR3 DNA reads TGTGCCAGCAGTTTAAATAGCGGGGGGGCCTACGAGCAGTACTTC.

This sequence joins TRBV10-3 and TRBJ2-7; a possible D gene is TRBD1 (6 bases). Germline V lookup: CDR1 ENHRY, CDR2 SYGVKD. The CDR3 is 14 residues long. V lost 7 bases and J 4 bases, leaving 17 bases between the germline ends. CDR3 residues: CAIKLGDIPYEQYF. In DNA form, the CDR3 reads TGTGCCATCAAATTGGGGGACATCCCTTACGAGCAGTACTTC.

Concerning this clonotype: The CDR3 ends on some other residue instead of the conserved phenylalanine or tryptophan, so this is likely a read error. No DNA is shown, since the ends of the CDR3 on it are uncertain; the CDR3 is the one TCRdb lists. This chain uses TRBV2 with TRBJ1-2. The CDR3 numbers 13 amino acids, ends counted. The V gene's germline CDR1 is SNHLY and CDR2 FYNNEI. CDR3 sequence: CASRNRGDYSHIL.

The rearrangement joins TRBV7-2 to TRBJ2-7, with D possibly being TRBD2 (5 bases). CDR1 and CDR2 from the germline V gene are SGHTA and FQGNSA. CDR3 length: 15 amino acids. The germline V and J ends were trimmed by 5 bases and 11 bases, with 25 bases remaining between them. The CDR3 region is CASSRGRSGNTEEYF. The CDR3 DNA reads as TGTGCCAGCAGCAGAGGTCGAAGCGGTAACACCGAAGAGTACTTC. The full variable domain, completed using reference TRBV7-2 and TRBJ2-7, is GAGVSQSPSNKVTEKGKDVELRCDPISGHTALYWYRQSLGQGLEFLIYFQGNSAPDKSGLPSDRFSAERTGGSVSTLTIQRTQQEDSAVYLCASSRGRSGNTEEYFGPGTRLTVT.

Remarks on this clonotype: Without the conserved terminal phenylalanine or tryptophan, this CDR3 likely stems from a read error. The DNA is omitted, as the CDR3 cannot be located on it reliably, and the CDR3 follows TCRdb's listing. The chain is built from TRBV2 and TRBJ1-2; TRBD1 was called by the table and not checked on the DNA. The CDR3 length is 13 residues, termini included. Germline V lookup: CDR1 SNHLY, CDR2 FYNNEI. CDR3 sequence: CASSSQGDYGYGS.

Regarding this clonotype: An end of the junction does not agree with germline; a read error may underlie this. This rearrangement joins TRBV5-6 to TRBJ1-6; D unclear. Germline CDR1 SGHDT, CDR2 YYEEEE. This CDR3 contains 14 residues. The CDR3: CASSPGTAVSPLHF. The CDR3 nucleotides are TGTGCCAGCAGCCCAGGTACCGCGGTGTCACCTCTCCACTTT.

The chain carries TRBV7-2 and TRBJ2-7; maybe TRBD2 (6 bases). The V gene lost 5 bases and the J gene lost 13 bases, with 27 bases spanning the gap. This CDR3 region has 15 residues. Per germline, CDR1 SGHTA and CDR2 FQGNSA. Written as DNA, the CDR3 is TGTGCCAGCAGCGGAGCTCGGGACTCTGGCGCCGACCTCTACTTC. It yields the protein CASSGARDSGADLYF.

This chain links TRBV9 with TRBJ2-3; maybe TRBD1 (7 bases). CDR1 is SGDLS and CDR2 is YYNGEE in the germline V gene. The CDR3 totals 16 residues. Trimming took off 0 bases at V and 3 bases at J, with 14 bases between the two ends. This CDR3 is CASSVAGGQATDTQYF. As DNA, the CDR3 is TGTGCCAGCAGCGTAGCAGGGGGGCAGGCAACAGATACGCAGTATTTT. The entire variable domain, with the rest obtained from reference TRBV9 and TRBJ2-3, is as follows: DSGVTQTPKHLITATGQRVTLRCSPRSGDLSVYWYQQSLDQGLQFLIQYYNGEERAKGNILERFSAQQFPDLHSELNLSSLELGDSALYFCASSVAGGQATDTQYFGPGTRLTVL.

In the case of this clonotype: A much larger clone differs from this one at a single base, so this may be a read error. This chain links TRBV12-3 or TRBV12-4 with TRBJ1-1; D is possibly TRBD1 (5 bases). V lost 4 bases and J 3 bases, leaving 12 bases between the germline ends. This CDR3 region has 14 residues. CDR3 in DNA: TGTGCCAGCAGTTCCCCGACAGAGTACACTGAAGCTTTCTTT. It specifies CASSSPTEYTEAFF.

This sequence joins TRBV15 and TRBJ1-2; a possible D gene is TRBD1 (5 bases). The CDR3 spans 15 residues. V dropped 1 base and J dropped 8 bases, with 17 bases sitting between them. Germline assignment: CDR1 LNHNV and CDR2 YYDKDF (reference sequence). CDR3 DNA sequence: TGTGCCACCAGCAGAGCGGGCACAGGATTAGTGGGCTACACCTTC. Translation gives CATSRAGTGLVGYTF.